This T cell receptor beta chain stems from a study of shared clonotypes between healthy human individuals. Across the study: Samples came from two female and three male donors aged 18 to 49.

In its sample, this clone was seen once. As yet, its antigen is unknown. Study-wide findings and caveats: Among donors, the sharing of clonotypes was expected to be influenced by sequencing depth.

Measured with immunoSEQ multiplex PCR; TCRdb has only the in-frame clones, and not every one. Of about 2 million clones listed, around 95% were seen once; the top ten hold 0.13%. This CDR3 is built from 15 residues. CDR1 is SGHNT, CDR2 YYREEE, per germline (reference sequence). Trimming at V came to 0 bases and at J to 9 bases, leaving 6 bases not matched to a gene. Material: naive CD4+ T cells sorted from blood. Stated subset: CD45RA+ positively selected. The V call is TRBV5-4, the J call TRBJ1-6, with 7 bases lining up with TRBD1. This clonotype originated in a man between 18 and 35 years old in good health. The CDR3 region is CASSLGQGGPSPLHF. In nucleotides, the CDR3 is TGTGCCAGCAGCTTGGGGCAGGGGGGTCCTTCACCCCTCCACTTT. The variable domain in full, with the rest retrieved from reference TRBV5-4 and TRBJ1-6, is ETGVTQSPTHLIKTRGQQVTLRCSSQSGHNTVSWYQQALGQGPQFIFQYYREEENGRGNFPPRFSGLQFPNYSSELNVNALELDDSALYLCASSLGQGGPSPLHFGNGTRLTVT.